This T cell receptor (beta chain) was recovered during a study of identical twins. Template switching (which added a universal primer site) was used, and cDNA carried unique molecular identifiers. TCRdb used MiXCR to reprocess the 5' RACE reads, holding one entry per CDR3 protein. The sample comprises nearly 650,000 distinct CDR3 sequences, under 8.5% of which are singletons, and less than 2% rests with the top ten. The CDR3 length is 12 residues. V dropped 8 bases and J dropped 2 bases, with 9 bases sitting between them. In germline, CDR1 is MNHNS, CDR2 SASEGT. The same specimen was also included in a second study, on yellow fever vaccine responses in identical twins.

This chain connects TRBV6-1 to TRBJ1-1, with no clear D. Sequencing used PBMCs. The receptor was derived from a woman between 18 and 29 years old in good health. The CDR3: CASQGLNTEAFF. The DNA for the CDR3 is TGTGCCAGCCAAGGCCTTAACACTGAAGCTTTCTTT.